This T cell receptor beta chain was sequenced during a study of low-dose radiotherapy and immunotherapy resistance in tumors. Study overall: Cohort 1 patients were irradiated with 0.5 Gy fractions every 2 weeks to 6.5 Gy total. Patients were treated with intravenous nivolumab at 240 mg every two weeks and were also dosed with ipilimumab at 1 mg/kg every six weeks. For four cycles from cycle 1 day 1, patients took 300 mg oral aspirin daily.

TRAV- and TRBV-specific primers primed first-strand cDNA, covering alpha and beta chains. TCRs were put through around 20 PCR cycles of amplification with Phusion. A constant-region primer and the V-primer adapter served as the primer pair. In TCRdb, the reads were re-called with MiXCR into one record per CDR3 protein. The sample includes nearly 95,000 distinct CDR3 sequences, 9.4% seen only once; the top ten take around 0.97%. Documented time point: before trial treatment. Nivolumab, ipilimumab, aspirin, low-dose cyclophosphamide and low-dose radiotherapy were all administered to the donors. CDR1 is SGHRS and CDR2 is YFSETQ in the germline V gene. The CDR3 runs to 15 residues. The V gene lost 1 base and the J gene lost 4 bases, with 13 bases spanning the gap. In this sample, this clonotype turned up many times.

Specimen: PBMCs, collected before treatment. The TCR was taken from a male donor with prostate cancer. This chain uses TRBV5-1 with TRBJ2-3; either TRBD1 or TRBD2 may supply D (5 bases each). The DNA for the CDR3 is TGCGCCAGCAGCTTGTGGCAGGGACCGCCAGATACGCAGTATTTT. It translates to CASSLWQGPPDTQYF.